The 19 T cell receptor beta chains in this list originate from one sample, sequenced in a study of blood T cell repertoires in COVID-19. Repertoires were generated with immunoSEQ multiplex PCR, while TCRdb's copy carries only in-frame clones and drops some. Altogether approximately 110,000 clones are present, roughly 80% being singletons, with the ten largest covering around a fifth. Sequencing was performed on peripheral blood. The origin of the receptors is a man aged 70-80 years with active or convalescent COVID-19.

The V and J genes are TRBV11-2 and TRBJ1-6, with 8 bases aligning to TRBD1. This CDR3 is built from 15 residues. CDR1 and CDR2 from the germline V gene are SGHAT and FQNNGV. The V and J ends lost 7 bases and 7 bases, in that order; junction bases with no gene match: 9. In nucleotides, the CDR3 is TGTGCCAGCACCGAAAGGCAGGGGGCCAATTCACCCCTCCACTTT. Amino acids: CASTERQGANSPLHF.

This clone was seen a handful of times. This sequence joins TRBV25-1 and TRBJ1-2, with D possibly matching TRBD1 (6 bases). Germline CDR1 is MGHDK and CDR2 is SYGVNS. This CDR3 comprises 16 residues. V shed 3 bases and J shed 0 bases, with 14 bases lying between them. The CDR3 sequence: CASSDYRVESNYGYTF. The CDR3 coding sequence is TGTGCCAGCAGTGACTACAGGGTCGAGTCTAACTATGGCTACACCTTC.

The rearrangement uses TRBV3-1 (or the pseudogene TRBV3-2) and TRBJ2-5; TRBD2 matches at 10 bases. Germline trimming cut 4 bases from V and 3 bases from J; bases unmatched to any gene: 2. The CDR3 is 14 residues long. Per germline, CDR1 LGHDT and CDR2 YNNKEL (reference sequence). The CDR3 region is CASSLLAGEETQYF. CDR3 DNA sequence: TGTGCCAGCAGCCTGCTAGCGGGAGAAGAGACCCAGTACTTC.

A word on this clone: The sample holds other DNA sequences that translate to the same CDR3. The rearrangement joins TRBV5-1 to TRBJ1-4, with 7 bases that match TRBD1. Germline assignment: CDR1 SGHRS and CDR2 YFSETQ. This CDR3 has 15 amino acids. Trimming at V came to 1 base and at J to 0 bases, leaving 0 bases not matched to a gene. The CDR3 DNA reads TGCGCCAGCAGCTTGCAGGGGGCAACTAATGAAAAACTGTTTTTT. Protein: CASSLQGATNEKLFF.

The gene calls are TRBV19 and TRBJ1-1, with 7 bases aligning to TRBD1. Germline assignment: CDR1 LNHDA and CDR2 SQIVND (reference sequence). J was trimmed by 2 bases and V by 11 bases; bases with no gene match: 14. This CDR3 has 15 residues. The CDR3 nucleotides read TGTGCCTCAAATCCACTTCAGGGGGGAAACACTGAAGCTTTCTTT. Residues: CASNPLQGGNTEAFF.

The chain links TRBV27 to TRBJ2-7; TRBD1 might be the D (6 bases). Trimming removed 2 bases at V and 1 base at J, with 9 bases between. The germline CDR1 and CDR2 sequences are MNHEY and SMNVEV (reference sequence). CDR3 size: 14 residues. The CDR3 bases are TGTGCCAGCAGTTTAGACAGGTCATCCTACGAGCAGTACTTC. Translating it yields CASSLDRSSYEQYF.

The V call is TRBV6-6, the J call TRBJ1-6; possible D gene TRBD1, 5 bases. V dropped 6 bases and J dropped 7 bases, with 13 bases sitting between them. The CDR3 covers 14 residues. Germline assignment: CDR1 MNHNY and CDR2 SVGAGI (reference sequence). The CDR3: CASSPGTVNSPLHF. The CDR3 DNA follows: TGTGCCAGCAGCCCCGGGACTGTGAATTCACCCCTCCACTTT.

The gene calls are TRBV3-1 (or the pseudogene TRBV3-2) and TRBJ1-1; 7 bases match TRBD1. Germline V gives CDR1 LGHDT, CDR2 YNNKEL (reference sequence). J lost 8 bases, V lost 6 bases, and 9 bases had no gene match. The CDR3 contains 13 residues. Here the CDR3 reads CASRKAGTAEAFF. The DNA of the CDR3 is TGTGCCAGCAGGAAAGCCGGGACAGCCGAAGCTTTCTTT.

This chain joins TRBV4-1 and TRBJ1-2, with TRBD1 as a possible D gene (6 bases). Per the germline V gene, CDR1 is MGHRA and CDR2 is YSYEKL. The CDR3 sequence is 15 residues long. V lost 2 bases and J lost 8, with 18 bases in between. CDR3 loop: CASSQPGTQPRGYTF. CDR3 sequence (DNA): TGCGCCAGCAGCCAACCCGGGACACAACCCCGAGGCTACACCTTC.

The chain carries TRBV19 and TRBJ2-5, with TRBD2 identical over 14 bases. This CDR3 comprises 17 residues. Germline loops: CDR1 LNHDA, CDR2 SQIVND (reference sequence). The J segment lost 2 bases and the V segment lost 2 bases, leaving 4 bases of the junction unmatched. CDR3 DNA: TGTGCCAGTAGTATAAGAGGGACTAGCGGGGGTCAAGAGACCCAGTACTTC. Translating gives CASSIRGTSGGQETQYF.

The chain employs TRBV7-3 and TRBJ1-2, with a tentative D call TRBD1 (6 bases). The V gene lost 10 bases and the J gene lost 3 bases, with 15 bases spanning the gap. Germline V gene data show CDR1 as SGHTA and CDR2 as FQGTGA. There are 13 residues in the CDR3. The chain's CDR3 is CAIGGTGYYGYTF. The CDR3 DNA reads TGTGCCATTGGGGGAACAGGGTACTATGGCTACACCTTC. Full variable domain (missing parts from reference TRBV7-3 and TRBJ1-2): GAGVSQTPSNKVTEKGKYVELRCDPISGHTALYWYRQSLGQGPEFLIYFQGTGAADDSGLPNDRFFAVRPEGSVSTLKIQRTERGDSAVYLCAIGGTGYYGYTFGSGTRLTVV.

The rearrangement uses TRBV5-4 and TRBJ1-6; TRBD1 matches 10 bases. V shed 3 bases, J shed 8 bases, and the junction held 5 bases outside the gene matches. Germline assignment: CDR1 SGHNT and CDR2 YYREEE (reference sequence). This CDR3 is 15 amino acids long. The CDR3 loop is CASSSRDRGDSPLHF. The CDR3 coding sequence is TGTGCCAGCAGCTCACGGGACAGGGGTGATTCACCCCTCCACTTT.

This chain joins TRBV24-1 and TRBJ2-3, with TRBD2 as a possible D gene (6 bases). The CDR3 extends over 16 amino acids. Germline lookup yields CDR1 KGHDR and CDR2 SFDVKD. The V end lost 6 bases, the J end lost 2 bases, and 17 bases lay between the germline ends. Here the CDR3 reads CATSPNRGRITDTQYF. CDR3 DNA: TGTGCCACCAGTCCCAATCGGGGGAGAATCACAGATACGCAGTATTTT.

The gene calls are TRBV20-1 and TRBJ2-1, with 11 bases lining up with TRBD2. The CDR3 loop spans 17 amino acids. The V segment lost 3 bases and the J segment 0 bases; nucleotides outside the gene matches: 7. CDR1 DFQATT and CDR2 SNEGSKA come from the germline V gene (reference sequence). CDR3 sequence reads: CSASPGLAARSYNEQFF. As DNA, the CDR3 is TGCAGTGCTAGTCCGGGACTAGCGGCCCGCTCCTACAATGAGCAGTTCTTC.

The chain recombines TRBV18 with TRBJ1-5; D gene ambiguous. The length of the CDR3 is 11 residues. Trimming pared 2 bases from V and 11 bases from J, leaving 7 bases between. Germline V gives CDR1 KGHSH, CDR2 LQKENI. The CDR3 region is CASSPGETQHF. The CDR3 DNA is TGTGCCAGCTCACCAGGGGAGACCCAGCATTTT.

In DNA, the CDR3 is TGTGCCAGCAGCTTAACGGCGGGAGCTAACGAGCAGTACTTC. It translates to CASSLTAGANEQYF. This sequence joins TRBV11-2 and TRBJ2-7; 7 positions agree with TRBD2. The germline gives CDR1 SGHAT, CDR2 FQNNGV. This CDR3 region has 14 residues. Trimming at V came to 2 bases and at J to 5 bases, leaving 6 bases not matched to a gene. Combining the CDR3 with reference TRBV11-2 and TRBJ2-7 gives the whole variable domain EAGVAQSPRYKIIEKRQSVAFWCNPISGHATLYWYQQILGQGPKLLIQFQNNGVVDDSQLPKDRFSAERLKGVDSTLKIQPAKLEDSAVYLCASSLTAGANEQYFGPGTRLTVT.

The rearrangement uses TRBV2 and TRBJ2-3; TRBD2 agrees at 7 bases. The CDR3 is 16 residues long. Trimming cost V 2 bases and J 0 bases; bases outside gene matches: 5. Germline V gene lookup returns CDR1 SNHLY and CDR2 FYNNEI. The CDR3 here is CASSEWRGTSTDTQYF. In nucleotides, the CDR3 is TGTGCCAGCAGTGAATGGCGGGGGACTAGCACAGATACGCAGTATTTT.

The chain is built from TRBV2 and TRBJ2-2, with a tentative D call TRBD1 (7 bases). Germline CDR1 SNHLY, CDR2 FYNNEI. V lost 4 bases, J lost 2 bases, and 14 bases lay in between. The CDR3 is 16 residues long. CDR3 sequence reads: CASSGQGGGNTGELFF. In nucleotides, the CDR3 is TGTGCCAGCAGTGGGCAGGGGGGCGGAAACACCGGGGAGCTGTTTTTT. The variable domain in full, completed from reference TRBV2 and TRBJ2-2, reads EPEVTQTPSHQVTQMGQEVILRCVPISNHLYFYWYRQILGQKVEFLVSFYNNEISEKSEIFDDQFSVERPDGSNFTLKIRSTKLEDSAMYFCASSGQGGGNTGELFFGEGSRLTVL.

This chain uses TRBV18 with TRBJ2-7, with TRBD2 matching over 9 bases. J lost 1 base, V lost 4 bases, and 8 bases had no gene match. The CDR3 contains 16 residues. CDR1 is KGHSH, CDR2 LQKENI, per germline. The chain's CDR3 is CASSRGGLAGSYEQYF. The CDR3 bases are TGTGCCAGCTCACGCGGTGGGCTAGCGGGATCCTACGAGCAGTACTTC. Supplemented by reference TRBV18 and TRBJ2-7, the full variable domain reads NAGVMQNPRHLVRRRGQEARLRCSPMKGHSHVYWYRQLPEEGLKFMVYLQKENIIDESGMPKERFSAEFPKEGPSILRIQQVVRGDSAAYFCASSRGGLAGSYEQYFGPGTRLTVT.